Reported below is one T cell receptor (beta chain). Its antigen is unidentified. Per the study methods: The study built a papillary thyroid cancer distant-metastasis classifier from CDR3 differences across clinicopathological groups. Through MiXCR, TCRdb re-clonotyped the PCR reads. These V and J calls rely on TCRdb rather than the paper's analysis. The repertoire has over 25,000 clones, 10% to 14% of them found once; the top ten carry approximately 15%. V lost 7 bases to trimming and J lost 4 bases, with 11 bases between them. The CDR3 totals 14 residues. The germline CDR1 and CDR2 sequences are MNHNS and SASEGT. The sample is drawn from a study of metastatic and nonmetastatic thyroid tumors. Prior to thyroid surgery, none of the patients had received any treatment. Study observations and caveats: Patients with malignant thyroid tumors reportedly had significantly higher TCR beta diversity than those with benign nodules, in blood and tumor.

V and J are TRBV6-1 and TRBJ1-6, with no clear D. This receptor was identified in a female donor with papillary thyroid cancer or a benign thyroid nodule (not recorded which). Some clones in this sample may be carry-over from other donors' samples. Sequenced input: blood. CDR3 DNA sequence: TGTGCCAGCATAGTCTCAAAATATAATTCACCCCTCCACTTT. Translating gives CASIVSKYNSPLHF.